This is a list of T cell receptor beta chains from one sample in a study of lymphopenia after photon versus proton radiotherapy. Here immunoSEQ multiplex PCR was the method, and the copy in TCRdb shows in-frame clones only, minus some. Seen here are some 26,000 clones, around 83% observed once, and the top ten hold approximately 3.7%. The sample here was peripheral blood, taken from a patient treated with photon-based radiotherapy. These receptors came from a woman in her fifties or sixties with pancreatic cancer. CDR3s include the opening cysteine and the closing phenylalanine or tryptophan. D genes are given only for firm matches. Part of the rows lack a size; the others show once, few, many or a class for expanded clones.

.	TRBD2	TRBV9	TRBJ2-3	TGTGCCAGCAGCGCATCTAGCGGGGTTAGCACAGATACGCAGTATTTT	CASSASSGVSTDTQYF
.	.	TRBV5-1	TRBJ2-4	TGCGCCAGCAGCCCCCTTGGAGAGGCCAAAAACATTCAGTACTTC	CASSPLGEAKNIQYF
.	TRBD2	TRBV29-1	TRBJ2-1	TGCAGCGGCGCCGGGACTAGCGGGAGCCGTACGTACAATGAGCAGTTCTTC	CSGAGTSGSRTYNEQFF
few	.	TRBV27	TRBJ2-5	TGTGCCAGCACTTCTCTGGGCGGCGAGACCCAGTACTTC	CASTSLGGETQYF
.	TRBD2	TRBV9	TRBJ2-1	TGTGCCAGCAGCGTAAACCTAGCGGGAGGGATTGAGCAGTTCTTC	CASSVNLAGGIEQFF
once	TRBD1	TRBV7-2	TRBJ2-5	TGTGCCAGCAGCTTAGCGGGGACAGGGCTGGAGACCCAGTACTTC	CASSLAGTGLETQYF
.	TRBD1	TRBV6-4	TRBJ1-5	TGTGCCAGCAGGGCCGGACAGGGAGCTCGGAGCAATCAGCCCCAGCATTTT	CASRAGQGARSNQPQHF
.	.	TRBV7-2	TRBJ2-7	TGTGCCAGCAGCCAAGTCCCCCGGGCCCACGAGCAGTACTTC	CASSQVPRAHEQYF
.	.	TRBV6-5	TRBJ2-5	TGTGCCAGCAGTTACTCCCCAAGTTTCCGGGAGACCCAGTACTTC	CASSYSPSFRETQYF
.	.	TRBV4-1	TRBJ2-3	TGCGCCAGCAGCCAAGATGGGGGAACAAGCACAGATACGCAGTATTTT	CASSQDGGTSTDTQYF
.	.	TRBV9	TRBJ2-2	TGTGCCAGCAGCCCCTACACCGGGGAGCTGTTTTTT	CASSPYTGELFF
.	.	TRBV9	TRBJ2-1	TGTGCCAGCAGCGTAGTTGGGGTTGGGACTGGGATTGAGCAGTTCTTC	CASSVVGVGTGIEQFF
.	.	TRBV4-1	TRBJ1-3	TGCGCCAGCAGCCCCGGGGGACTCCGCTCTGGAAACACCATATATTTT	CASSPGGLRSGNTIYF
medium-sized	.	TRBV6-5	TRBJ2-7	TGTGCCAGCAGTTTTTCTGGGGAGCAGTACTTC	CASSFSGEQYF
.	.	TRBV14	TRBJ2-1	TGTGCCAGCAGCCAAGAACGGGGGTCACCCTACAATGAGCAGTTCTTC	CASSQERGSPYNEQFF
.	TRBD2	TRBV7-8	TRBJ2-1	TGTGCCAGCAGCCTTCCCAGGACTAGCGGGACCTACAATGAGCAGTTCTTC	CASSLPRTSGTYNEQFF
.	TRBD2	TRBV9	TRBJ2-5	TGTGCCAGCAGCGGCTCGGGACTAGCGGGAGAAGAGACCCAGTACTTC	CASSGSGLAGEETQYF
.	.	TRBV6-6	TRBJ1-4	TGTGCCAGCAGAGAACTCCGAGGCAGTGAAAAACTGTTTTTT	CASRELRGSEKLFF
.	TRBD2	TRBV29-1	TRBJ2-1	TGCAGCGTCCAGGGGACTAGCGGGACACGGAGCTCCTACAATGAGCAGTTCTTC	CSVQGTSGTRSSYNEQFF
.	.	TRBV19	TRBJ2-1	TGTGCCACTACGGGCGGGAACTACAATGAGCAGTTCTTC	CATTGGNYNEQFF
.	.	TRBV29-1	TRBJ2-1	TGCAGCGTTGAAGGACGGAGTCCGGGGGATGAGCAGTTCTTC	CSVEGRSPGDEQFF
.	.	TRBV4-3	TRBJ2-1	TGCGCCAGCAGCCAAGATTCCCCCGCGTTCGATGAGCAGTTCTTC	CASSQDSPAFDEQFF
.	.	TRBV5-1	TRBJ1-2	TGCGCCAGCAGCTTGGAGGGCATAACGGGCTACACCTTC	CASSLEGITGYTF
.	.	TRBV5-5	TRBJ1-4	TGTGCCAGCAGCCCTCGGGATGAAAAACTGTTTTTT	CASSPRDEKLFF
.	TRBD1	TRBV6-5	TRBJ1-4	TGTGCCAGCAGTTATGGGACAGCAGGTGAAAAACTGTTTTTT	CASSYGTAGEKLFF
.	TRBD2	TRBV7-9	TRBJ2-3	TGTGCCAGCAGCTTAGGCCGAGGACTAGCAACAGATACGCAGTATTTT	CASSLGRGLATDTQYF
.	.	TRBV29-1	TRBJ2-3	TGCAGCGTTGAAGATGGGGCAGATACGCAGTATTTT	CSVEDGADTQYF
.	.	TRBV19	TRBJ1-5	TGTGCCAGTACCGGGCAGGGGAATCAGCCCCAGCATTTT	CASTGQGNQPQHF
.	.	TRBV4-3	TRBJ2-7	TGCGCCAGCAGCCAAGACCAAGGGGGAAAGGGGCCTACCTACGAGCAGTACTTC	CASSQDQGGKGPTYEQYF
.	TRBD1	TRBV7-6	TRBJ2-7	TGTGCCAGCAGCTTGGGACAGGAAGGCTACGAGCAGTACTTC	CASSLGQEGYEQYF
.	TRBD2	TRBV6-4	TRBJ2-1	TGTGCCAGCAGTGCTGGGGGCCTAGCGGGCCCCCACAATGAGCAGTTCTTC	CASSAGGLAGPHNEQFF
once	TRBD1	TRBV18	TRBJ2-3	TGTGCCAGCTCACCAACCGGGACAGGGTCCTTTACGCAGTATTTT	CASSPTGTGSFTQYF
.	TRBD1	TRBV30	TRBJ2-2	TGTGCCTGGAGAGCCCCGGGACAGGGGAGCAGGGAGCTGTTTTTT	CAWRAPGQGSRELFF